This TCR beta chain was recovered during a study of T cell repertoires in cytomegalovirus infection (dated by TCRdb to the late 2010s). As for the study more broadly: Because public TCR beta signatures pointed to carriage of CMV infection together with the matching HLA type, the HLA type of each donor mattered for the analysis. Results the study describes overall, beyond this receptor: In both this cohort and an independent cohort of a few hundred donors, the cumulative frequency of public TCR beta family members distinguished carriers of CMV infection plus the relevant HLA type. In the ex vivo response, HLA-C-restricted CMV-specific TCR beta clonotypes were dominant, and in two of eight donors the single most frequent clonotype came from this HLA-C-restricted group.

The listed sequencing device is Illumina HiSeq 1500. Starting from the raw public reads, TCRdb applied fastp trimming at Q25, assembled clones with MiXCR and retained in-frame beta chains. Each CDR3 protein appears once, grouped with its most common genes and DNA. The sample contains about 240,000 distinct CDR3 sequences, 10% to 15% of them found a single time. 1.6% of the sample lies in the top ten. This clonotype was counted ten times or more. The specificity of this receptor is unknown. Per-base qualities were not stored, and no clone one base away is much larger. As encoded in the germline V gene (reference sequence), CDR1 is LNHDA while CDR2 is SQIVND. Its CDR3 holds 17 amino acids, cysteine through phenylalanine. Here the CDR3 DNA is all that survives: 51 bases in frame from base 1. V lost 2 bases and J lost 5 bases; the stretch between them is 19 bases long.

The TCR comes from a human donor in good health (CMV status not recorded). Some clones in this sample may be carry-over from other donors' samples. The sequencing sample was made of PBMCs. This chain joins TRBV19 to TRBJ1-5, with no D gene named confidently. The bases are TGTGCCAGTAGTATATTGCCCGGCGTGGGAGGCTATCAGCCCCAGCATTTT. Its translation reads: CASSILPGVGGYQPQHF.